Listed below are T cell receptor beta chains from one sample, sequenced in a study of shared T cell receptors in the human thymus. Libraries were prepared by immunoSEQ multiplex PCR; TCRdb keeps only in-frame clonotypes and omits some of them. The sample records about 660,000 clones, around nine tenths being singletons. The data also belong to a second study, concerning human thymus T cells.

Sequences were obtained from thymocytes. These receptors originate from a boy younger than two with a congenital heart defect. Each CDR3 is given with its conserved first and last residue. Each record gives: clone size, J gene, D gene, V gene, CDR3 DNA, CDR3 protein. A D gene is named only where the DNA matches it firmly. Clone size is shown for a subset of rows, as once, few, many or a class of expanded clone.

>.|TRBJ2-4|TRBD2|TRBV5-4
TGTGCCAGCAGCTTGAAGCCTAGCGGGAGGAACATTCAGTACTTC
CASSLKPSGRNIQYF
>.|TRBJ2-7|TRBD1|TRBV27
TGTGCCAGCAGTTTCCGGACAGGGGTCTCCTACGAGCAGTACTTC
CASSFRTGVSYEQYF
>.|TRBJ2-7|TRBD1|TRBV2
TGTGCCAGCAGTGCCGGACAGGTGGACGAGCAGTACTTC
CASSAGQVDEQYF
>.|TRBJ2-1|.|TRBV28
TGTGCCAGCAGCTCTTCGCGGAGGGGCAATGAGCAGTTCTTC
CASSSSRRGNEQFF
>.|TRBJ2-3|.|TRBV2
TGTGCCAGCACAGTAAAGCGGGGCACAGATACGCAGTATTTT
CASTVKRGTDTQYF
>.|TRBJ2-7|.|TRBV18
TGTGCCAGCTCACCACCGGGGGCTAGTTGGAGCTACGAGCAGTACTTC
CASSPPGASWSYEQYF
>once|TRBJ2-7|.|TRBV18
TGTGCCAGCTCACCTCGCGGGCTCTCCTACGAGCAGTACTTC
CASSPRGLSYEQYF
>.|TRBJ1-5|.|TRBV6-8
TGTGCCAGCAGTTGTCAAGGGGCGGCTGGACAGCCCCAGCATTTT
CASSCQGAAGQPQHF
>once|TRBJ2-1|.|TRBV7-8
TGTGCCAGCAGCTTAGTCTGGCGGACGGGGGAGCAGTTCTTC
CASSLVWRTGEQFF
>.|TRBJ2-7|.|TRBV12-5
TGTGCTAGTGGTCCGTCGACTAGATTTGGGGACGAGCAGTACTTC
CASGPSTRFGDEQYF
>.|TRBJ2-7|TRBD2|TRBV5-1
TGCGCCAGCAGCTTACGGAGCCCGGGGGGGGATTACGAGCAGTACTTC
CASSLRSPGGDYEQYF
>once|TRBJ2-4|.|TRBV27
TGTGCCAGCAGTTTCCACCGCTGGGCTAGCTGGGACATTCAGTACTTC
CASSFHRWASWDIQYF
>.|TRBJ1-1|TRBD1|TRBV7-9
TGTGCCAGCAGTTACACGGGACAGGGCCTAAACACTGAAGCTTTCTTT
CASSYTGQGLNTEAFF
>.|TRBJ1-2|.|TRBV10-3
TGTGCCATCAGTGACAGGGAACCCAACCCTGTGTTCTATGGCTACACCTTC
CAISDREPNPVFYGYTF
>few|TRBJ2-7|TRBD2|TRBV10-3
TGTGCCATCAGGCCGAAGGGACTAGCGGGAGGGGAGCAGTACTTC
CAIRPKGLAGGEQYF
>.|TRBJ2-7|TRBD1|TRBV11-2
TGTGCCAGCAGCCACTTACAGGGGGCTGAATACGAGCAGTACTTC
CASSHLQGAEYEQYF
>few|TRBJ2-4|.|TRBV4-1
TGCGCCAGCAGCCAAGACGCCGTGAGGGAAAACATTCAGTACTTC
CASSQDAVRENIQYF
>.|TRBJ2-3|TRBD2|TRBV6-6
TGTGCCAGCAGTTCCGGGGGCGCGGGAGGGACAGATACGCAGTATTTT
CASSSGGAGGTDTQYF
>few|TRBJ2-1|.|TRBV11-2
TGTGCCAGCAGCTTGAGCGATCCCCCGCGAGGAGGCAATGAGCAGTTCTTC
CASSLSDPPRGGNEQFF
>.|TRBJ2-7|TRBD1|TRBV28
TGTGCCAGCAGTCCCTGGACGCGACGGGACAGGGTTTCATACGAGCAGTACTTC
CASSPWTRRDRVSYEQYF
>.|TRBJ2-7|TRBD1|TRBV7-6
TGTGCCAGCAGGCACTGGGACAGCCACTCCTACGAGCAGTACTTC
CASRHWDSHSYEQYF
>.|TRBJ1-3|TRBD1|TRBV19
TGTGCCTCGACCCGGGACAGGGGACTTAGCTCTGGAAACACCATATATTTT
CASTRDRGLSSGNTIYF
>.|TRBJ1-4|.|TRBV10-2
TGCGCCAGCAGTGGGGCAGGTCCGCGTGAAAAACTGTTTTTT
CASSGAGPREKLFF
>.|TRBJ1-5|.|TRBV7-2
TGTGCCAGCAGCTTAGGACAGGAACGCCCTCAGCCCCAGCATTTT
CASSLGQERPQPQHF
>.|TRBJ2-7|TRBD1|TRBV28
TGTGCCAGCAGTAACCGGGACAGCCTTATACGAAAGCAGTACTTC
CASSNRDSLIRKQYF
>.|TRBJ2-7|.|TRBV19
TGTGCCAGTAGTACGAAGGAGTCCTACGAGCAGTACTTC
CASSTKESYEQYF
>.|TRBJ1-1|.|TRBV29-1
TGCAGCGTGGTAACCGGGACAATGCCCCATACTGAAGCTTTCTTT
CSVVTGTMPHTEAFF
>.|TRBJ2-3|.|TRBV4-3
TGCGCCAGCAGCCGACGGAGCAACTACCGCACAGATACGCAGTATTTT
CASSRRSNYRTDTQYF
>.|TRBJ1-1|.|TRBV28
TGTGCCAGCAGTCCCCGACGGAGGGAGGACACTGAAGCTTTCTTT
CASSPRRREDTEAFF
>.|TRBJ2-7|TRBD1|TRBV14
TGTGCCAGCAGCCAAGGACAGGGGGGCCACGAGCAGTACTTC
CASSQGQGGHEQYF
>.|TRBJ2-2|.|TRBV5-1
TGCGCCAGCAGCTTAAGTAGCCGAAATGTCCCCGGGGAGCTGTTTTTT
CASSLSSRNVPGELFF
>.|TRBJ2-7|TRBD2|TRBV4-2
TGTGCCAGCAGCCAAGAGCGGGGGGGCTACGAGCAGTACTTC
CASSQERGGYEQYF
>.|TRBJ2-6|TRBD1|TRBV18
TGTGCCAGCTCACCAACTACAGGGGCCGGGGCCAACGTCCTGACTTTC
CASSPTTGAGANVLTF
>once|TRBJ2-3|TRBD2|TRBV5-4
TGTGCCAGCAGCTCTGCGGGACTAGCGGACAACACAGATACGCAGTATTTT
CASSSAGLADNTDTQYF
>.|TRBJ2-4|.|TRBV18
TGTGCCAGCTCAAACCTGGAGGCAGCGGGCGAGAAAAACATTCAGTACTTC
CASSNLEAAGEKNIQYF
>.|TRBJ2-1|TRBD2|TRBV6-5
TGTGCCAGCACGGCGGGAGGGGCCTACAATGAGCAGTTCTTC
CASTAGGAYNEQFF
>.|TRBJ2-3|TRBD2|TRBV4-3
TGCGCCAGCAGCCAAGATCCCACCCGACTAGCGGGAGGGAATACGCAGTATTTT
CASSQDPTRLAGGNTQYF
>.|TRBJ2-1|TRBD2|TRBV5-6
TGTGCCAGCAGCTTCGTTAGCGGGCCTAGCTCCTACAATGAGCAGTTCTTC
CASSFVSGPSSYNEQFF
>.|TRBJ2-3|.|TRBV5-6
TGTGCCAGCAGCGCCTCCGGGTTCCTGACAGATACGCAGTATTTT
CASSASGFLTDTQYF
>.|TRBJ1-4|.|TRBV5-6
TGTGCCAGCAGCTCCGGGGAGGTTAATGAAAAACTGTTTTTT
CASSSGEVNEKLFF
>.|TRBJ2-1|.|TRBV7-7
TGTGCTAGCAGCTTAAAACAGGGCCCATACAATGAGCAGTTCTTC
CASSLKQGPYNEQFF
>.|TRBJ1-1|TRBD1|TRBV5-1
TGCGCCAGCAGCTCCCGGGAGGGGGCGCGGATGAACACTGAAGCTTTCTTT
CASSSREGARMNTEAFF
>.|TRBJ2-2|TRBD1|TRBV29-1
TGCAGGGTTGGGGGGACAGGCCGGGGCCCTGGGGGGGAGCTGTTTTTT
CRVGGTGRGPGGELFF
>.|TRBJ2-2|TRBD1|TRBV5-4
TGTGCCAGCCGGGACAGGGATACCGGGGAGCTGTTTTTT
CASRDRDTGELFF
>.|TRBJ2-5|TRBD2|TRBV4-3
TGCGCCAGCAGCCCAAGGACCTCTGCGGGGCGGGAGGGCCTAGAGACCCAGTACTTC
CASSPRTSAGREGLETQYF
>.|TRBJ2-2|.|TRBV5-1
TGCGCCAGCAGCTTGGAGTCTAGCACCGGGGAGCTGTTTTTT
CASSLESSTGELFF
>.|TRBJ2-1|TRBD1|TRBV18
TGTGCCAGCTCACCAAGCCGGACAGGGAAGGAGAATGAGCAGTTCTTC
CASSPSRTGKENEQFF
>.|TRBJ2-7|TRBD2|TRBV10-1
TGCGCCAGCAGTGAGTCAGCGGGAGAACCCAACGAGCAGTACTTC
CASSESAGEPNEQYF
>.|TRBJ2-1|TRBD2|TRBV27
TGTGCCAGCAGTTTAAATCGACTAGCGGCCGACAATGAGCAGTTCTTC
CASSLNRLAADNEQFF
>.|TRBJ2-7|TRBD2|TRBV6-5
TGTGCCAGCAGTCAGGAGTGGGGGAGGGGCGAGCAGTACTTC
CASSQEWGRGEQYF
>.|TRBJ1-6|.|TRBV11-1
TGTGCCAGCAGCTCCGGGATCACTAATTCACCCCTCCACTTT
CASSSGITNSPLHF
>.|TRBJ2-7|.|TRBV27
TGTGCCAGCAGACCACCCCCCGGACAGCCATACGAGCAGTACTTC
CASRPPPGQPYEQYF
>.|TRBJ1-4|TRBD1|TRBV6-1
TGTGCCAGCAGTGAATTGGGACAGGGGGAGGATGAAAAACTGTTTTTT
CASSELGQGEDEKLFF
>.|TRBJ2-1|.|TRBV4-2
TGTGCCAGCAGCCAAGAGGCCAGGCGAGTGGACAATGAGCAGTTCTTC
CASSQEARRVDNEQFF
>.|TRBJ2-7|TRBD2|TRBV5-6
TGTGCCAGCAGCTTGTGGGCTAGCGGGAGACTTCACTACGAGCAGTACTTC
CASSLWASGRLHYEQYF
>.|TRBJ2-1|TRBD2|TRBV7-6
TGTGCCAGCAGCTTAGCTTTCTTAGCGGGAGACCTCAATGAGCAGTTCTTC
CASSLAFLAGDLNEQFF
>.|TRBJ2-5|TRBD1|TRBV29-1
TGCAGCGTTGAAGGACGGCCCGGGACAGGGTCCCAAGAGACCCAGTACTTC
CSVEGRPGTGSQETQYF
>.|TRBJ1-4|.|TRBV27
TGTGCCAGCAGGATAAAGGGAGGGGGGGGCGGCACTAATGAAAAACTGTTTTTT
CASRIKGGGGGTNEKLFF
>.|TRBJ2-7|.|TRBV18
TGTGCCAGCTCTCCCTTTAGCGGCGAGCAGTACTTC
CASSPFSGEQYF
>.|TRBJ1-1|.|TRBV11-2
TGTGCCAGCAGCTGGGACACACATGAAGCTTTCTTT
CASSWDTHEAFF